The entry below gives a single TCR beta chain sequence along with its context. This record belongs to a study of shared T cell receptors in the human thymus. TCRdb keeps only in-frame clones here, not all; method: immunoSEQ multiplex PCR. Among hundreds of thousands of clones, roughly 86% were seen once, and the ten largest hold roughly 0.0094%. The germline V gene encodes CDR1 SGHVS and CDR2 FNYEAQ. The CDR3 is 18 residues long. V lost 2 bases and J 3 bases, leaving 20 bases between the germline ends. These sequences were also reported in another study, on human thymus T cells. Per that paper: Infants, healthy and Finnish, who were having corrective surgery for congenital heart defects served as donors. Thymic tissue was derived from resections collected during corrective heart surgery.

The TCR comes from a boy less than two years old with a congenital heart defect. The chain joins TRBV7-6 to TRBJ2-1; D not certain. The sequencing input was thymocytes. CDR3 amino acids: CASSLIPARPRYYNEQFF. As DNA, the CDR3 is TGTGCCAGCAGCTTAATTCCCGCTAGGCCCCGGTACTACAATGAGCAGTTCTTC.